Following are 26 T cell receptor beta chains from one sample sequenced in a study of blood T cell repertoires in COVID-19. Profiling relied on immunoSEQ multiplex PCR, and the TCRdb table lists in-frame clones only, not all of them. The repertoire consists of roughly 300,000 clones, with 85% occurring once and the leading ten covering roughly 2.6%. The sequenced material came from PBMCs or T cells enriched from blood (not recorded which). These receptor sequences come from a woman in her forties or fifties who had recovered from COVID-19.

Here the CDR3 DNA reads TGTGCCACCAGTGACAGGTACGGTGAGACCCAGTACTTC. Amino acids: CATSDRYGETQYF. This chain links TRBV24-1 with TRBJ2-5; D not certain. CDR1 and CDR2 from the germline V gene are KGHDR and SFDVKD. This CDR3 comprises 13 residues. Trimming took off 4 bases at V and 5 bases at J, with 10 bases between the two ends.

The chain employs TRBV6-5 and TRBJ1-5, with D hard to call. Germline V gives CDR1 MNHEY, CDR2 SVGAGI. Trimming took off 2 bases at V and 1 base at J, with 6 bases between the two ends. This CDR3 has 14 residues. DNA for the CDR3: TGTGCCAGCAGTTACAGACTGAGCAATCAGCCCCAGCATTTT. As protein: CASSYRLSNQPQHF.

The chain employs TRBV3-1 (or the pseudogene TRBV3-2) and TRBJ1-5; D unclear. Germline V gene lookup returns CDR1 LGHDT and CDR2 YNNKEL (reference sequence). CDR3 size: 12 residues. The V gene lost 1 base and the J gene lost 5 bases, with 3 bases spanning the gap. This CDR3 is CASSQADQPQHF. The CDR3 nucleotides read TGTGCCAGCAGCCAAGCGGATCAGCCCCAGCATTTT.

V and J are TRBV6-5 and TRBJ1-2; TRBD1 matches at 8 bases. The ends lost 6 bases at V and 4 bases at J; junction bases unmatched: 10. This CDR3 is 15 amino acids long. Germline V gene data show CDR1 as MNHEY and CDR2 as SVGAGI. The CDR3 coding sequence is TGTGCCAGCAGGATAACAGGGGGAGGTACCTATGGCTACACCTTC. Encoded protein: CASRITGGGTYGYTF.

This chain uses TRBV5-5 with TRBJ2-7, with 9 bases matching TRBD1. This CDR3 has 15 residues. Losses at the gene ends were 4 bases for V and 6 bases for J; bases not matched to a gene: 11. Germline-derived CDR1 and CDR2 are SGHKS and YYEKEE (reference sequence). CDR3 protein: CASSGDRGTTGEQYF. The CDR3 nucleotides read TGTGCCAGCAGCGGCGACAGGGGGACTACTGGCGAGCAGTACTTC.

The chain is built from TRBV7-2 and TRBJ2-5; 9 positions agree with TRBD2. The germline V gene encodes CDR1 SGHTA and CDR2 FQGNSA. The CDR3 consists of 14 residues. Trimming removed 5 bases from V and 2 bases from J; junction bases left unmatched: 3. CDR3 amino acids: CASSPTSGQETQYF. The CDR3 DNA sequence: TGTGCCAGCAGCCCGACTAGCGGACAAGAGACCCAGTACTTC.

The chain employs TRBV5-1 and TRBJ1-2, with D possibly TRBD1 on 6 matching bases. From germline, CDR1 is SGHRS and CDR2 YFSETQ. The CDR3 runs 15 residues. V was shortened by 4 bases and J by 6 bases, with 19 bases between the two germline ends. CDR3 sequence (DNA): TGCGCCAGCAGCCCCGCGGGTATGGGGGCTGATGGCTACACCTTC. Translation gives CASSPAGMGADGYTF.

The chain uses TRBV6-5 and TRBJ1-3; D uncertain. Trimming cost V 2 bases and J 8 bases, with 4 bases left between them. Germline CDR1 reads MNHEY; CDR2 reads SVGAGI. This CDR3 has 11 amino acids. CDR3 residues: CASSYGDTIYF. The CDR3 coding sequence is TGTGCCAGCAGTTACGGAGACACCATATATTTT.

In its sample, this clone was seen a few times. CDR3 in DNA: TGTGCCATCAGTGAGGACAGAGGCTACGAGCAGTACTTC. It translates to CAISEDRGYEQYF. The genes are TRBV10-3 and TRBJ2-7, with D maybe TRBD1 (5 bases). This CDR3 is 13 amino acids long. The germline gives CDR1 ENHRY, CDR2 SYGVKD. Trimming removed 2 bases from V and 3 bases from J, with 8 bases in between.

J is TRBJ1-6 and V is TRBV19; 9 nucleotides align to TRBD1. V dropped 4 bases and J dropped 7; count of bases not matched to a gene: 5. This CDR3 is built from 15 residues. Germline V gene lookup returns CDR1 LNHDA and CDR2 SQIVND (reference sequence). The CDR3 protein is CASSRRTGENSPLHF. CDR3 nucleotides: TGTGCCAGTAGTAGGAGGACAGGGGAGAATTCACCCCTCCACTTT.

This sequence joins TRBV14 and TRBJ1-1, with no clear D. V was shortened by 2 bases and J by 0 bases, with 10 bases between the two germline ends. Germline-derived CDR1 and CDR2 are SGHDN and FVKESK. CDR3 length: 15 residues. The CDR3 nucleotides read TGTGCCAGCAGCCAATATACAGCTATGAACACTGAAGCTTTCTTT. Residues: CASSQYTAMNTEAFF. The full variable domain, completed using reference TRBV14 and TRBJ1-1, is EAGVTQFPSHSVIEKGQTVTLRCDPISGHDNLYWYRRVMGKEIKFLLHFVKESKQDESGMPNNRFLAERTGGTYSTLKVQPAELEDSGVYFCASSQYTAMNTEAFFGQGTRLTVV.

This sequence joins TRBV5-6 and TRBJ2-1; 11 bases align to TRBD2. The CDR3 extends over 15 amino acids. Germline V lookup: CDR1 SGHDT, CDR2 YYEEEE. V shed 5 bases, J shed 4 bases, and the junction held 5 bases outside the gene matches. The DNA of the CDR3 is TGTGCCAGCAGTCCCGGGACTAGCGGTTACAATGAGCAGTTCTTC. Amino acid sequence: CASSPGTSGYNEQFF.

V and J are TRBV5-4 and TRBJ2-7; TRBD2 might be the D (6 bases). The CDR3 is made up of 13 amino acids. CDR1 and CDR2 (germline): SGHNT, YYREEE (reference sequence). Trimming removed 7 bases from V and 5 bases from J, with 16 bases in between. CDR3 protein: CASQPGEANEQYF. The CDR3 DNA reads TGTGCCAGCCAACCGGGAGAAGCCAACGAGCAGTACTTC.

This clone was counted only a few times. The chain has TRBV30 and TRBJ1-2; D is possibly TRBD1 (5 bases). CDR3 length equals 12 residues. Germline V gene data show CDR1 as GTSNPN and CDR2 as SVGIG (reference sequence). Trimming removed 4 bases from V and 3 bases from J, with 9 bases in between. The CDR3 region has the DNA TGTGCCTGGACCCGACAGTACTATGGCTACACCTTC. Residues: CAWTRQYYGYTF.

The V call is TRBV19, the J call TRBJ1-1; a weak D match, TRBD1 (5 bases). Germline assignment: CDR1 LNHDA and CDR2 SQIVND (reference sequence). This CDR3 is built from 13 residues. Trimming cost V 3 bases and J 5 bases, with 10 bases left between them. This CDR3 is CASSIGGWTEAFF. The DNA for the CDR3 is TGTGCCAGTAGTATCGGGGGGTGGACTGAAGCTTTCTTT.

The rearrangement joins TRBV5-4 to TRBJ2-5, with 9 positions matching TRBD1. CDR3 size: 17 residues. CDR1 and CDR2 (germline): SGHNT, YYREEE (reference sequence). The V and J ends lost 5 bases and 5 bases, in that order; junction bases with no gene match: 16. The CDR3 reads CASSPPAGTGSWETQYF. CDR3 bases: TGTGCCAGCAGTCCCCCCGCCGGGACAGGGAGTTGGGAGACCCAGTACTTC.

V usage is TRBV27 and J usage is TRBJ1-2; D possibly corresponds to TRBD1 (6 bases). This CDR3 is built from 12 residues. Germline V gene sequence: CDR1 MNHEY, CDR2 SMNVEV (reference sequence). Trimming left V 1 base short and J 14 bases short, with 14 bases between. The CDR3 is CASSLWGGPWTF. CDR3 nucleotide sequence: TGTGCCAGCAGTTTATGGGGGGGGCCCTGGACCTTC.

In its sample, this clone was seen once. This chain joins TRBV5-1 and TRBJ1-4; 8 nucleotides agree with TRBD1. Germline values: CDR1 SGHRS, CDR2 YFSETQ. With 4 bases clipped from V and 5 bases from J, the junction kept 7 bases outside the gene matches. This CDR3 contains 15 residues. CDR3 sequence: CASSDRQGPNEKLFF. As DNA, the CDR3 is TGCGCCAGCAGCGATCGACAGGGGCCAAATGAAAAACTGTTTTTT.

In nucleotides, the CDR3 is TGTGCCAGCAGCTTATCGAGGCTAGCGGGAGTCGAGACCCAGTACTTC. Translated: CASSLSRLAGVETQYF. The chain couples TRBV11-2 to TRBJ2-5, with TRBD2 identical over 10 bases. The V gene end was trimmed by 2 bases and the J gene end by 5 bases; junction bases not matched to a gene: 8. The CDR3 is 16 residues long. CDR1 and CDR2 (germline): SGHAT, FQNNGV.

J is TRBJ2-5 and V is TRBV19; TRBD2 matches at 10 bases. Germline CDR1 reads LNHDA; CDR2 reads SQIVND (reference sequence). The ends lost 4 bases at V and 2 bases at J; junction bases unmatched: 10. The CDR3 is made up of 17 amino acids. CDR3 nucleotide sequence: TGTGCCAGTAGTACCCCCTTGCTAGCGGGGGCTCAAGAGACCCAGTACTTC. It codes for CASSTPLLAGAQETQYF.

The rearrangement links TRBV7-9 to TRBJ1-1, with D possibly matching TRBD1 (6 bases). This CDR3 is built from 15 residues. Between the trimmed V and J ends, which lost 5 bases and 2 bases, there was a span of 15 bases. Germline loops: CDR1 SEHNR, CDR2 FQNEAQ (reference sequence). Here the CDR3 DNA reads TGTGCCAGCAGCCCCTCCGGGACACCAAACACTGAAGCTTTCTTT. This encodes CASSPSGTPNTEAFF.

The chain joins TRBV19 to TRBJ2-7; 15 nucleotides line up with TRBD2. The V and J ends lost 6 bases and 2 bases, in that order; junction bases with no gene match: 2. The CDR3 length is 15 residues. Germline V gives CDR1 LNHDA, CDR2 SQIVND (reference sequence). CDR3: CASRGLAGGPYEQYF. The CDR3 DNA is TGTGCCAGTAGAGGACTAGCGGGAGGGCCCTACGAGCAGTACTTC.

This sequence joins TRBV7-2 and TRBJ1-1; 8 bases agree with TRBD1. Per the germline V gene, CDR1 is SGHTA and CDR2 is FQGNSA. The trim removed 1 base at V and 1 base at J, leaving 2 bases unmatched. The CDR3 consists of 15 residues. CDR3 protein: CASSLDTGGNTEAFF. CDR3 coding DNA: TGTGCCAGCAGCTTAGATACAGGGGGGAACACTGAAGCTTTCTTT.

The chain links TRBV18 to TRBJ2-3; D is uncertain. The CDR3 is 16 residues long. Germline V CDR1 and CDR2: KGHSH, LQKENI. V lost 2 bases and J lost 10, with 22 bases in between. The DNA of the CDR3 is TGTGCCAGCTCACCAGATTTGGCCAAAAGGTCCCAGGCGCAGTATTTT. Its translation is CASSPDLAKRSQAQYF.

V gene TRBV29-1 combines with J gene TRBJ2-1; 8 bases line up with TRBD2. Germline V CDR1 and CDR2: SQVTM, ANQGSEA. V gave up 5 bases and J gave up 0 bases; unmatched junction bases: 15. The CDR3 is 18 amino acids. The CDR3 protein is CSVTWRGEGMSSYNEQFF. The DNA of the CDR3 is TGCAGCGTTACTTGGCGGGGGGAGGGTATGAGCTCCTACAATGAGCAGTTCTTC.

The rearrangement joins TRBV11-2 to TRBJ2-7; D gene ambiguous. Per germline, CDR1 SGHAT and CDR2 FQNNGV. The CDR3 is made up of 14 amino acids. The V and J ends lost 1 base and 1 base respectively, with 8 bases between them. The CDR3 region has the DNA TGTGCCAGCAGCTTAGTTCTAGGTTCCTACGAGCAGTACTTC. Translated: CASSLVLGSYEQYF.